This TCR beta chain is from a study of cytomegalovirus exposure and HLA in healthy donors. Regarding this clone: The antigen remains unidentified.

The table came from immunoSEQ multiplex PCR; TCRdb's copy has only in-frame clones and leaves some out. The sample lists 100,000 to 150,000 clones; approximately 95% were seen once. General study points: A later analysis found first-cohort TCR clusters tended to co-occur in the 90 to 150 validation repertoires. The investigators catalogued 164 TCR beta chains as cytomegalovirus-associated.

The receptor comes from a man in his late teens or twenties in good health and CMV-seronegative. Sequencing used PBMCs.

The CDR3, as DNA: TGTGCCAGCAGCTTGGGCGTTAATGAAGCTTTCTTT. Its protein is CASSLGVNEAFF. The V gene is TRBV5-4, the J gene TRBJ1-1; D gene ambiguous. Trimming shortened V by 0 bases and J by 7 bases, and 7 bases separated the two germline ends. This CDR3 contains 12 residues. Looked up from germline, CDR1 is SGHNT and CDR2 is YYREEE (reference sequence).